The clone carrying this T cell receptor beta chain has just a few counts. The antigen is unknown. The record originates from a study of T cells after yellow fever vaccination. Overall study results and limits: Though weaker, the secondary response peaked faster, on day 5 versus 15.

V was shortened by 4 bases and J by 0 bases, with 15 bases between the two germline ends. Germline CDR1 reads MNHNS; CDR2 reads SASEGT. The CDR3 consists of 17 residues. MiXCR, applied by TCRdb to the 5' RACE reads, yields one record per CDR3 protein. This sample has under 700,000 distinct CDR3 sequences, with about a sixth found just once. The sample in question was PBMCs, obtained about 5 days after the first yellow fever vaccination. The TCR originated in a man between 18 and 29 years old who received the YFV17D yellow fever vaccine. V and J are TRBV6-1 and TRBJ2-2, with D possibly matching TRBD2 (5 bases). The DNA for the CDR3 is TGTGCCAGCAGTGCCTTAGGATTCGGGGCGAACACCGGGGAGCTGTTTTTT. Protein product: CASSALGFGANTGELFF.